The 26 T cell receptor beta chains reported below all come from one sample, sequenced in a study of memory CD8 T cells in hepatitis C reinfection. Time point here: peak reinfection, 3 to 8 weeks after reinfection detection. TCR sequencing was done directly ex vivo on sorted cells, without expansion in vitro. Repertoires were generated with immunoSEQ multiplex PCR, while TCRdb's copy carries only in-frame clones and drops some. Counted here are about 45,000 clones, around nine tenths occurring once; the ten biggest clones make up 1% to 1.5%. Sample: naive CD8+ T cells sorted from blood. All receptors come from a man aged 18 to 35 with hepatitis C virus infection.

The chain employs TRBV28 and TRBJ2-7; D is possibly TRBD2 (5 bases). CDR3 length equals 20 residues. Trimming removed 3 bases at V and 0 bases at J, with 27 bases between. Germline V gene data show CDR1 as MDHEN and CDR2 as SYDVKM. CDR3 DNA: TGTGCCAGCAGTTTCCCGGGAACCCCCCGTCCCATCCTAACCTCCTACGAGCAGTACGTC. Translated: CASSFPGTPRPILTSYEQYV.

The V gene is TRBV6-8, the J gene TRBJ2-7; a possible D gene is TRBD1 (6 bases). Germline lookup yields CDR1 MNHGY and CDR2 SAAAGT. The CDR3 has 15 residues. Trimming removed 7 bases from V and 0 bases from J, with 16 bases in between. The CDR3 DNA is TGTGCCAGCACCCAACCCAGGACAGACTCCTACGAGCAGTACTTC. Amino acids: CASTQPRTDSYEQYF.

The chain carries TRBV19 and TRBJ2-1; perhaps TRBD2 as D (6 bases). The length of the CDR3 is 15 residues. Trimming cost V 3 bases and J 0 bases, with 9 bases left between them. Germline V CDR1 and CDR2: LNHDA, SQIVND (reference sequence). CDR3 sequence: CASSIFGSSYNEQFF. The CDR3, as DNA: TGTGCCAGTAGTATTTTCGGGAGCTCCTACAATGAGCAGTTCTTC.

The chain carries TRBV25-1 and TRBJ2-7; maybe TRBD2 (5 bases). CDR3 length: 13 amino acids. Between the trimmed V and J ends, which lost 3 bases and 2 bases, there was a span of 8 bases. CDR1 is MGHDK, CDR2 SYGVNS, per germline. The CDR3 here is CASSETGTYEQYF. CDR3 DNA sequence: TGTGCCAGCAGTGAGACGGGGACCTACGAGCAGTACTTC.

This sequence joins TRBV14 and TRBJ2-7, with D perhaps TRBD1 (5 bases). Germline loops: CDR1 SGHDN, CDR2 FVKESK. The V end lost 1 base, the J end lost 0 bases, and 22 bases lay between the germline ends. The CDR3 extends over 19 amino acids. The CDR3 region has the DNA TGTGCCAGCAGCCAAGGGGGCAGCACTTCGGCCCTTAACTCCTACGAGCAGTACTTC. This encodes CASSQGGSTSALNSYEQYF.

J is TRBJ2-5 and V is TRBV6-5, with 7 bases that match TRBD1. The CDR3 sequence is 15 residues long. Germline CDR1 reads MNHEY; CDR2 reads SVGAGI. V was clipped by 4 bases and J by 3 bases; unmatched bases: 8. The DNA of the CDR3 is TGTGCCAGCAGTTTGTACTTTGGGACAGAAGAGACCCAGTACTTC. Translated: CASSLYFGTEETQYF.

This chain connects TRBV6-5 to TRBJ1-5; D is uncertain. Germline CDR1 and CDR2: MNHEY and SVGAGI. V lost 0 bases and J 3 bases, leaving 9 bases between the germline ends. The CDR3 extends over 15 amino acids. The CDR3: CASSYSIQNNQPQHF. The CDR3 nucleotides are TGTGCCAGCAGTTACTCGATCCAGAACAATCAGCCCCAGCATTTT.

The chain couples TRBV15 to TRBJ2-4, with 9 bases lining up with TRBD2. The CDR3 has 18 residues. The V gene's germline CDR1 is LNHNV and CDR2 YYDKDF (reference sequence). J gave up 0 bases and V 0 bases, and 6 bases lay outside the gene matches. As DNA, the CDR3 is TGTGCCACCAGCAGAGATCAGACTAGCGGTATAGCCAAAAACATTCAGTACTTC. This sequence encodes CATSRDQTSGIAKNIQYF.

V and J are TRBV4-1 and TRBJ2-7, with a tentative D call TRBD2 (5 bases). CDR1 MGHRA and CDR2 YSYEKL come from the germline V gene. The CDR3 length is 14 residues. V was shortened by 0 bases and J by 6 bases, with 12 bases between the two germline ends. The CDR3 DNA is TGCGCCAGCAGCCAAGAGGAGGCTGACCTCGAGCAGTACGTC. Encoded protein: CASSQEEADLEQYV.

This rearrangement joins TRBV7-9 to TRBJ2-7; 9 bases align to TRBD2. Germline trimming cut 3 bases from V and 7 bases from J; bases unmatched to any gene: 7. The CDR3 length is 14 residues. The germline V gene encodes CDR1 SEHNR and CDR2 FQNEAQ (reference sequence). The CDR3 DNA is TGTGCCAGCAGCTTCGGGCCTGCGGGGGGGGAGCAGTACGTC. It codes for CASSFGPAGGEQYV.

The genes are TRBV11-2 and TRBJ2-7; 8 bases align to TRBD2. V was pared by 2 bases and J by 5 bases, with 5 bases of the junction left unmatched. In germline, CDR1 is SGHAT, CDR2 FQNNGV. The CDR3 has 14 residues. CDR3: CASSLISGNNEQYF. CDR3 sequence (DNA): TGTGCCAGCAGCTTAATTAGCGGGAACAACGAGCAGTACTTC.

The genes are TRBV27 and TRBJ2-3; TRBD2 matches 12 bases. Germline V lookup: CDR1 MNHEY, CDR2 SMNVEV (reference sequence). There are 18 residues in the CDR3. V lost 3 bases and J lost 0; bases outside the gene matches: 7. The CDR3 reads CASSFRLAGDFSTDTQYF. The CDR3 nucleotides are TGTGCCAGCAGTTTTAGACTAGCGGGGGATTTTAGCACAGATACGCAGTATTTT.

The V and J genes are TRBV28 and TRBJ2-2; TRBD2 matches 7 bases. CDR1 is MDHEN, CDR2 SYDVKM, per germline. The CDR3 spans 15 residues. J gave up 3 bases and V 6 bases, and 7 bases lay outside the gene matches. The CDR3 reads CASRPGTTYTGELFF. The CDR3, as DNA: TGTGCCAGCAGACCCGGGACTACCTACACCGGGGAGCTGTTTTTT.

This clone was recorded once. The chain couples TRBV14 to TRBJ2-2, with TRBD1 identical over 10 bases. Per the germline V gene, CDR1 is SGHDN and CDR2 is FVKESK. This CDR3 contains 15 residues. V was pared by 5 bases and J by 7 bases, with 7 bases of the junction left unmatched. For the CDR3, the DNA is TGTGCCAGCAGCTCCGGGACAGGGGAGATCGGGGAGCTGTTTTTT. Protein sequence: CASSSGTGEIGELFF. The full variable domain, in which reference TRBV14 and TRBJ2-2 provide the parts outside the CDR3, is EAGVTQFPSHSVIEKGQTVTLRCDPISGHDNLYWYRRVMGKEIKFLLHFVKESKQDESGMPNNRFLAERTGGTYSTLKVQPAELEDSGVYFCASSSGTGEIGELFFGEGSRLTVL.

V and J are TRBV11-2 and TRBJ2-1, with 8 positions matching TRBD1. Trimming removed 5 bases from V and 6 bases from J; junction bases left unmatched: 12. CDR3 length: 16 amino acids. Germline V gene lookup returns CDR1 SGHAT and CDR2 FQNNGV. The DNA of the CDR3 is TGTGCCAGCAGCAGACGACAGGGGACGTCGGTCAATGAGCAGTTCTTC. Protein product: CASSRRQGTSVNEQFF.

The table lists this clone with a count of one. One junction end disagrees with the germline gene, perhaps due to a read error. The same CDR3 also results from other DNA sequences found in this sample. The chain recombines TRBV27 with TRBJ2-2; D is perhaps TRBD1 (6 bases). This CDR3 comprises 14 residues. Per germline, CDR1 MNHEY and CDR2 SMNVEV (reference sequence). For the CDR3, the DNA is TGTGCTAGCAAGGGGGTCTTCAACACCGGGGAGCTGTTTTTT. Encoded protein: CASKGVFNTGELFF.

This chain connects TRBV5-5 to TRBJ2-1; 8 bases line up with TRBD1. V was clipped by 0 bases and J by 0 bases; unmatched bases: 2. Germline values: CDR1 SGHKS, CDR2 YYEKEE (reference sequence). This CDR3 spans 16 amino acids. The CDR3 nucleotides are TGTGCCAGCAGCTTGGTAGGGACAGGCTCCTACAATGAGCAGTTCTTC. Translated, it gives CASSLVGTGSYNEQFF.

V and J are TRBV6-1 and TRBJ2-7, with D maybe TRBD1 (5 bases). The V gene's germline CDR1 is MNHNS and CDR2 SASEGT. V was shortened by 3 bases and J by 7 bases, with 19 bases between the two germline ends. The CDR3 extends over 15 amino acids. The CDR3 DNA reads TGTGCCAGCAGTGACCCAAACGGACAATCCTCGGAGCAGTACTTC. This translates into CASSDPNGQSSEQYF.

This sequence joins TRBV6-1 and TRBJ1-6; TRBD1 matches 10 bases. Trimming at V came to 6 bases and at J to 11 bases, leaving 10 bases not matched to a gene. Germline V lookup: CDR1 MNHNS, CDR2 SASEGT. The CDR3 runs to 15 residues. The CDR3 coding sequence is TGTGCCAGCAGCCACGGGACAGGGGAAGGAGCACCCCTCCACTTT. The encoded protein is CASSHGTGEGAPLHF.

This sequence joins TRBV19 and TRBJ1-1; D perhaps matches TRBD1 (6 bases). This CDR3 is 15 amino acids long. Per the germline V gene, CDR1 is LNHDA and CDR2 is SQIVND (reference sequence). The V gene lost 6 bases and the J gene lost 1 base, with 15 bases spanning the gap. CDR3 in amino acids: CASSIGGAGNTEAFF. As DNA, the CDR3 is TGTGCCAGTAGCATTGGGGGGGCTGGGAACACTGAAGCTTTCTTT.

Here the CDR3 reads CASSLEGGPYEQYF. CDR3 sequence (DNA): TGCGCCAGCAGCTTGGAGGGAGGGCCCTACGAGCAGTACTTC. The chain has TRBV5-1 and TRBJ2-7; 7 bases fit TRBD2. The germline CDR1 and CDR2 sequences are SGHRS and YFSETQ. There are 14 residues in the CDR3. Losses at the gene ends were 0 bases for V and 2 bases for J; bases not matched to a gene: 2.

The genes are TRBV7-2 and TRBJ2-3, with 11 nucleotides matching TRBD2. Germline V gene sequence: CDR1 SGHTA, CDR2 FQGNSA. After removal of 2 bases from V and 5 bases from J, the junction contained 3 bases not matched to a gene. CDR3 size: 15 residues. The CDR3 is CASSLLAGGLDTQYF. CDR3 nucleotides: TGTGCCAGCAGCTTACTAGCGGGGGGATTAGATACGCAGTATTTT.

This clone has only a few counts. The rearrangement joins TRBV5-5 to TRBJ1-6; 9 bases align to TRBD1. Germline V CDR1 and CDR2: SGHKS, YYEKEE (reference sequence). This CDR3 region has 16 residues. V lost 0 bases and J lost 10; bases outside the gene matches: 8. The CDR3 loop reads CASSLGKGTGKSPLHF. The CDR3 nucleotides read TGTGCCAGCAGCTTGGGAAAAGGGACAGGGAAATCACCCCTCCACTTT.

The genes are TRBV29-1 and TRBJ2-3; TRBD2 matches at 7 bases. With 2 bases clipped from V and 6 bases from J, the junction kept 8 bases outside the gene matches. The CDR3 has 14 amino acids. Germline CDR1 and CDR2: SQVTM and ANQGSEA. The CDR3 protein is CSVERAGYEDTQYF. The CDR3 DNA follows: TGCAGCGTTGAAAGAGCGGGATATGAGGATACGCAGTATTTT.

The chain employs TRBV28 and TRBJ1-2, with D uncertain. The CDR3 totals 11 residues. Germline loops: CDR1 MDHEN, CDR2 SYDVKM. V lost 7 bases to trimming and J lost 8 bases, with 11 bases between them. CDR3 in amino acids: CASTLAGGYTF. DNA for the CDR3: TGTGCCAGCACTTTGGCGGGAGGCTACACCTTC.

This clone appeared once. The rearrangement uses TRBV5-8 and TRBJ1-1; 7 bases agree with TRBD1. CDR3 length: 14 residues. Germline-derived CDR1 and CDR2 are SGHTS and YDEGEE. After removal of 4 bases from V and 4 bases from J, the junction contained 7 bases not matched to a gene. CDR3 sequence: CASSMGPGGTEAFF. CDR3 bases: TGTGCCAGCAGCATGGGACCAGGGGGCACTGAAGCTTTCTTT.